What follows describes a single T cell receptor beta chain. Every donor gave roughly 9.2 milliliters of peripheral blood. The data originate from a study of blood T cells in healthy people across ages. Sample-barcoded 5' priming and a J-beta primer mix drove a second PCR of about 6 to 12 cycles. TCRdb called the 5' RACE reads again in MiXCR, with one record for every CDR3 protein. Of 760,000 or so distinct CDR3 sequences in the sample, 25% were seen once. The same data also contributed to another study, on T cells of mothers and their children.

Sequencing input: blood. The origin of this receptor is a boy between 5 and 17 years old in good health.

The CDR3 nucleotides are TGTGCCAGCAGAAGGACTAGCGGGGGGCTCACCGGGGAGCTGTTTTTT. Translated, it gives CASRRTSGGLTGELFF. The rearrangement links TRBV11-2 to TRBJ2-2; 14 bases map to TRBD2. There are 16 residues in the CDR3. Per germline, CDR1 SGHAT and CDR2 FQNNGV. The ends lost 6 bases at V and 4 bases at J; junction bases unmatched: 4.